Listed here are 9 T cell receptor beta chains from one sample, sequenced in a study of cytomegalovirus exposure and HLA in healthy donors. Profiling relied on immunoSEQ multiplex PCR, and the TCRdb table lists in-frame clones only, not all of them. This sample yields about 330,000 clones, of which about nine tenths are seen a single time; roughly 1.1% belongs to the top ten. Sequenced material: PBMCs. Receptor source: a woman in her 30s in good health and CMV-seropositive.

This clone was recorded only once. This chain uses TRBV27 with TRBJ2-7; D unclear. The V end was cut by 2 bases, the J end by 2 bases, with 13 bases between. Germline V lookup: CDR1 MNHEY, CDR2 SMNVEV (reference sequence). This CDR3 region has 15 residues. CDR3 sequence: CASSLAPLDPYEQYF. CDR3 bases: TGTGCCAGCAGTTTAGCCCCTTTGGACCCCTACGAGCAGTACTTC.

The chain has TRBV4-3 and TRBJ1-1, with 11 bases aligning to TRBD1. Per germline, CDR1 LGHNA and CDR2 YSLEER. The junction had 8 bases not matched to a gene; V was cut back by 1 base and J by 1 base. The CDR3 runs 18 residues. CDR3 protein: CASSQGLGQGAGNTEAFF. The DNA for the CDR3 is TGCGCCAGCAGCCAAGGCTTAGGACAGGGGGCAGGGAACACTGAAGCTTTCTTT.

The chain is built from TRBV27 and TRBJ2-1, with 9 bases fitting TRBD1. Germline CDR1 reads MNHEY; CDR2 reads SMNVEV (reference sequence). The CDR3 runs to 14 residues. J gave up 5 bases and V 3 bases, and 2 bases lay outside the gene matches. CDR3 in amino acids: CASSFGTGNNEQFF. The CDR3, as DNA: TGTGCCAGCAGTTTCGGGACAGGGAACAATGAGCAGTTCTTC.

The chain couples TRBV11-3 to TRBJ2-1; D unclear. The V gene lost 4 bases and the J gene lost 7 bases, with 8 bases spanning the gap. Germline V lookup: CDR1 SGHNT, CDR2 YENEEA. The length of the CDR3 is 12 residues. The CDR3 DNA reads TGTGCCAGCAGCTCCTCGTCAAATGAGCAGTTCTTC. Its translation is CASSSSSNEQFF. Filled out from reference TRBV11-3 and TRBJ2-1, the complete variable domain reads EAGVVQSPRYKIIEKKQPVAFWCNPISGHNTLYWYLQNLGQGPELLIRYENEEAVDDSQLPKDRFSAERLKGVDSTLKIQPAELGDSAVYLCASSSSSNEQFFGPGTRLTVL.

The gene calls are TRBV10-3 and TRBJ1-2, with a possible D match to TRBD1 (5 bases). Looked up from germline, CDR1 is ENHRY and CDR2 is SYGVKD. The CDR3 has 14 residues. V lost 6 bases, J lost 4 bases, and 15 bases lay in between. CDR3 nucleotides: TGTGCCATCAGGGGGCCTATGGGAACCTATGGCTACACCTTC. Its translation: CAIRGPMGTYGYTF.

The chain recombines TRBV2 with TRBJ1-5; tentative D call: TRBD1 (6 bases). Trimming shortened V by 6 bases and J by 7 bases, and 16 bases separated the two germline ends. This CDR3 spans 14 amino acids. Germline-derived CDR1 and CDR2 are SNHLY and FYNNEI. The CDR3 loop is CASRDTGTTQPQHF. The DNA for the CDR3 is TGTGCCAGCAGGGATACAGGGACCACACAGCCCCAGCATTTT. The whole variable domain, filled in from reference TRBV2 and TRBJ1-5, reads EPEVTQTPSHQVTQMGQEVILRCVPISNHLYFYWYRQILGQKVEFLVSFYNNEISEKSEIFDDQFSVERPDGSNFTLKIRSTKLEDSAMYFCASRDTGTTQPQHFGDGTRLSIL.

The chain combines TRBV13 with TRBJ2-6; the D is unclear. V was cut by 1 base and J by 0 bases, with 1 base left in between. The CDR3 is 14 amino acids. The germline V gene encodes CDR1 PRHDT and CDR2 FYEKMQ (reference sequence). The CDR3 spells CASSLVSGANVLTF. In DNA form, the CDR3 reads TGTGCCAGCAGCTTAGTCTCTGGGGCCAACGTCCTGACTTTC.

The chain recombines TRBV27 with TRBJ1-4; TRBD1 agrees at 7 bases. The CDR3 is made up of 17 amino acids. The germline V gene encodes CDR1 MNHEY and CDR2 SMNVEV (reference sequence). V was pared by 3 bases and J by 6 bases, with 13 bases of the junction left unmatched. This CDR3 is CASSLGGWTGGDEKLFF. For the CDR3, the DNA is TGTGCCAGCAGTTTGGGGGGGTGGACAGGCGGGGATGAAAAACTGTTTTTT. Full variable domain (outside the CDR3, taken from reference TRBV27 and TRBJ1-4): EAQVTQNPRYLITVTGKKLTVTCSQNMNHEYMSWYRQDPGLGLRQIYYSMNVEVTDKGDVPEGYKVSRKEKRNFPLILESPSPNQTSLYFCASSLGGWTGGDEKLFFGSGTQLSVL.

The rearrangement uses TRBV5-6 and TRBJ1-1; D gene unclear. Trimming pared 3 bases from V and 1 base from J, leaving 19 bases between. Germline CDR1 is SGHDT and CDR2 is YYEEEE. The CDR3 loop spans 17 amino acids. In DNA, the CDR3 is TGTGCCAGCAGCTCCGATTCGACCGGGCCATCGAACACTGAAGCTTTCTTT. Translating gives CASSSDSTGPSNTEAFF.